The clone carrying this T cell receptor beta chain has only a few counts. Antigen: not known. Germline CDR1 is SGDLS and CDR2 is YYNGEE. This CDR3 is built from 13 residues. Trimming took 1 base from V and 5 from J, leaving 9 bases between them. The entry originates in a study of CD8 T cells in ankylosing spondylitis. TCRdb called the 5' RACE reads again in MiXCR, with one record for every CDR3 protein. Seen here are 250,000 to 300,000 distinct CDR3 sequences, 20% observed once, and the top ten hold roughly 8%. Study-wide points: In synovial fluid and blood from reactive arthritis, some motif variants were previously reported.

The sequence was obtained from a male donor with ankylosing spondylitis or in good health (not recorded which). Sequenced input: blood, either unsorted or a sorted T cell fraction (not recorded which). The rearrangement joins TRBV9 to TRBJ1-1; D not certain. CDR3 sequence reads: CASSVIASTEAFF. Here the CDR3 DNA reads TGTGCCAGCAGCGTAATCGCATCAACTGAAGCTTTCTTT.